One sample yielded the 25 T cell receptor beta chains listed below, sequenced in a study of blood T cell repertoires in COVID-19. Data came from immunoSEQ multiplex PCR; TCRdb stores just in-frame clones and leaves some out. The profile shows some 120,000 clones, more than 85% of them singletons. Material for sequencing was peripheral blood. These receptors were taken from a human donor with acute or convalescent COVID-19. The donor label of this sample is uncertain.

The chain has TRBV3-1 (or the pseudogene TRBV3-2) and TRBJ1-3; 9 bases line up with TRBD1. This CDR3 contains 15 residues. Germline V gene sequence: CDR1 LGHDT, CDR2 YNNKEL (reference sequence). After removal of 1 base from V and 8 bases from J, the junction contained 6 bases not matched to a gene. The CDR3 reads CASSQGWTGADTIYF. The CDR3 DNA follows: TGTGCCAGCAGCCAAGGGTGGACAGGGGCAGACACCATATATTTT.

This clone was counted once. The rearrangement links TRBV6-5 to TRBJ1-4; 7 bases fit TRBD1. Germline-derived CDR1 and CDR2 are MNHEY and SVGAGI. With V trimmed by 1 base and J by 10 bases, 6 bases remained unmatched. CDR3 length: 14 residues. This CDR3 reads CASSYYEGGGKLFF. CDR3 sequence (DNA): TGTGCCAGCAGTTACTACGAAGGGGGCGGAAAACTGTTTTTT.

The J gene is TRBJ2-3, the V gene TRBV6-2 or TRBV6-3; 11 bases line up with TRBD2. Germline V gene data show CDR1 as MNHEY and CDR2 as SVGEGT. The CDR3 length is 17 residues. Trimming took 5 bases from V and 0 from J; bases not matched to a gene: 7. This CDR3 is CASSAGGTSGSTDTQYF. The CDR3 nucleotides are TGTGCCAGCAGTGCCGGGGGGACTAGCGGAAGCACAGATACGCAGTATTTT.

V is TRBV7-2 and J is TRBJ2-7; the match to TRBD1 covers 11 bases. This CDR3 has 16 residues. Per the germline V gene, CDR1 is SGHTA and CDR2 is FQGNSA. Losses at the gene ends were 6 bases for V and 2 bases for J; bases not matched to a gene: 9. The CDR3 bases are TGTGCCAGCAGTCGGACAGGGGGCTTCGGGGCCTACGAGCAGTACTTC. Encoded protein: CASSRTGGFGAYEQYF.

This clone was counted between two and nine times. This sequence joins TRBV27 and TRBJ2-7, with 7 nucleotides matching TRBD1. The junction had 9 bases not matched to a gene; V was cut back by 6 bases and J by 4 bases. The CDR3 is made up of 14 amino acids. Germline V gives CDR1 MNHEY, CDR2 SMNVEV (reference sequence). The CDR3 DNA follows: TGTGCCAGCAGCCCGCCAGGGGGTAGTTACGAGCAGTACTTC. It codes for CASSPPGGSYEQYF.

The rearrangement joins TRBV20-1 to TRBJ1-4, with 8 bases fitting TRBD1. The CDR3 sequence is 15 residues long. Per the germline V gene, CDR1 is DFQATT and CDR2 is SNEGSKA (reference sequence). J was trimmed by 5 bases and V by 3 bases; bases with no gene match: 8. The CDR3 DNA is TGCAGTGCTAGTCCAGGGGGCAAGCTCAATGAAAAACTGTTTTTT. This sequence encodes CSASPGGKLNEKLFF.

The chain links TRBV12-3 or TRBV12-4 to TRBJ1-1; D remains ambiguous. Between the trimmed V and J ends, which lost 2 bases and 6 bases, there was a span of 4 bases. This CDR3 has 11 residues. In DNA, the CDR3 is TGTGCCAGCAGTTTAACGGCTGAAGCTTTCTTT. This sequence encodes CASSLTAEAFF.

The genes are TRBV2 and TRBJ1-1, with D possibly TRBD1 on 5 matching bases. V lost 7 bases and J 6 bases, leaving 21 bases between the germline ends. The germline V gene encodes CDR1 SNHLY and CDR2 FYNNEI. This CDR3 has 15 amino acids. The CDR3, as DNA: TGTGCCAGCATTTTGAGGCAGGGAAAATTTTCTGAAGCTTTCTTT. Protein sequence: CASILRQGKFSEAFF.

The rearrangement links TRBV20-1 to TRBJ1-6, with D unclear. The V end lost 3 bases, the J end lost 6 bases, and 12 bases lay between the germline ends. The CDR3 consists of 14 residues. Germline V CDR1 and CDR2: DFQATT, SNEGSKA (reference sequence). As DNA, the CDR3 is TGCAGTGCTAGTCACGGAGGAGTTAATTCACCCCTCCACTTT. Its protein is CSASHGGVNSPLHF.

V and J are TRBV28 and TRBJ2-7, with 7 positions matching TRBD2. J gave up 5 bases and V 6 bases, and 13 bases lay outside the gene matches. Germline CDR1 and CDR2: MDHEN and SYDVKM. The CDR3 totals 15 residues. CDR3 nucleotides: TGTGCCAGCAGCCCGCCCAGCGGGGCCTCAAACGAGCAGTACTTC. This codes for CASSPPSGASNEQYF.

The gene calls are TRBV5-1 and TRBJ2-5, with D possibly being TRBD1 (6 bases). Looked up from germline, CDR1 is SGHRS and CDR2 is YFSETQ. V dropped 5 bases and J dropped 2 bases, with 13 bases sitting between them. CDR3 length: 14 amino acids. The CDR3 coding sequence is TGCGCCAGCAGGGGAACAGGGATGCAAGAGACCCAGTACTTC. Translated: CASRGTGMQETQYF.

This clone has only a few counts. The chain couples TRBV19 to TRBJ2-7, with D perhaps matching TRBD1 (5 bases). Between the trimmed V and J ends, which lost 5 bases and 0 bases, there was a span of 11 bases. The CDR3 is made up of 14 amino acids. CDR1 is LNHDA, CDR2 SQIVND, per germline (reference sequence). The CDR3, as DNA: TGTGCCAGTAGTCCCTGGGGCGGCTCCTACGAGCAGTACTTC. Its protein is CASSPWGGSYEQYF.

Only one count was recorded for this clone. V and J are TRBV6-5 and TRBJ1-4; D might be TRBD1 (6 bases). CDR3 length: 12 amino acids. The ends were cut back, 8 bases at V and 11 bases at J, with 15 bases in the middle. CDR1 and CDR2 (germline): MNHEY, SVGAGI. The CDR3 sequence is CASVSSQGKLFF. The CDR3 nucleotides read TGTGCCAGCGTCTCGTCGCAGGGGAAACTGTTTTTT.

This chain uses TRBV7-3 with TRBJ1-2; D gene unclear. Germline CDR1 and CDR2: SGHTA and FQGTGA. The V gene lost 3 bases and the J gene lost 5 bases, with 16 bases spanning the gap. The CDR3 spans 15 residues. Here the CDR3 reads CASSFFLALSYGYTF. The CDR3 DNA is TGTGCCAGCAGCTTTTTTTTAGCTCTGAGTTATGGCTACACCTTC.

This sequence joins TRBV6-5 and TRBJ1-4; TRBD1 might be the D (6 bases). V gave up 4 bases and J gave up 0 bases, with 6 bases separating them. CDR1 is MNHEY, CDR2 SVGAGI, per germline. There are 14 residues in the CDR3. This chain's CDR3 is CASSWTATNEKLFF. In nucleotides, the CDR3 is TGTGCCAGCAGTTGGACAGCAACTAATGAAAAACTGTTTTTT.

J is TRBJ2-1 and V is TRBV29-1; 8 bases are a match to TRBD1. The germline V gene encodes CDR1 SQVTM and CDR2 ANQGSEA. There are 14 residues in the CDR3. Trimming at V came to 7 bases and at J to 7 bases, leaving 12 bases not matched to a gene. As DNA, the CDR3 is TGCAGCGCGAGAGGGGACAGGAATAGGAATGAGCAGTTCTTC. Protein sequence: CSARGDRNRNEQFF.

J is TRBJ2-1 and V is TRBV10-3; 8 bases map to TRBD2. Per the germline V gene, CDR1 is ENHRY and CDR2 is SYGVKD. With V trimmed by 4 bases and J by 7 bases, 9 bases remained unmatched. The CDR3 extends over 15 amino acids. CDR3 sequence: CAISGRAGVQNEQFF. DNA of the CDR3: TGTGCCATCAGTGGGAGAGCGGGAGTCCAAAATGAGCAGTTCTTC.

The V gene is TRBV6-2 or TRBV6-3, the J gene TRBJ2-2; D gene ambiguous. The CDR3 is made up of 17 amino acids. Trimming shortened V by 4 bases and J by 6 bases, and 21 bases separated the two germline ends. Germline V gene data show CDR1 as MNHEY and CDR2 as SVGEGT. The CDR3 here is CASSLMQPAASPGELFF. CDR3 sequence (DNA): TGTGCCAGCAGTTTAATGCAGCCGGCGGCCTCTCCCGGGGAGCTGTTTTTT.

The CDR3 is CASSELGSTPLHF. The CDR3 DNA reads as TGTGCCAGCAGTGAATTGGGCTCCACACCCCTCCACTTT. This chain links TRBV6-1 with TRBJ1-6, with unresolved D. This CDR3 spans 13 amino acids. CDR1 and CDR2 (germline): MNHNS, SASEGT. Trimming cost V 2 bases and J 11 bases, with 10 bases left between them.

The chain joins TRBV7-9 to TRBJ2-5, with 9 bases that match TRBD1. V trimming: 4 bases; J trimming: 2 bases; junction bases outside the gene matches: 17. The germline V gene has CDR1 SEHNR and CDR2 FQNEAQ (reference sequence). The CDR3 has 19 amino acids. The CDR3 nucleotides are TGTGCCAGCAGCTCCTACATCGGACAGGGGATAAGGGAGCAAGAGACCCAGTACTTC. Amino acids: CASSSYIGQGIREQETQYF.

The chain joins TRBV7-9 to TRBJ2-7; D may be TRBD1 (6 bases). V was pared by 5 bases and J by 4 bases, with 12 bases between. The length of the CDR3 is 13 residues. Looked up from germline, CDR1 is SEHNR and CDR2 is FQNEAQ (reference sequence). This CDR3 reads CASSPGQIYEQYF. Written as DNA, the CDR3 is TGTGCCAGCAGCCCTGGACAGATATACGAGCAGTACTTC.

This clone was seen a few times. The rearrangement uses TRBV18 and TRBJ1-6, with D possibly matching TRBD1 (6 bases). The CDR3 consists of 13 residues. V lost 2 bases, J lost 10 bases, and 9 bases lay in between. Per germline, CDR1 KGHSH and CDR2 LQKENI. CDR3 region: CASSPGTRSPLHF. Here the CDR3 DNA reads TGTGCCAGCTCACCAGGGACACGATCACCCCTCCACTTT.

Only one count was recorded for this clone. This chain links TRBV28 with TRBJ1-5, with D possibly matching TRBD1 (6 bases). The CDR3 is 17 amino acids. CDR1 and CDR2 (germline): MDHEN, SYDVKM. Trimming cost V 2 bases and J 5 bases, with 19 bases left between them. CDR3: CASSLLVPTGTHQPQHF. In nucleotides, the CDR3 is TGTGCCAGCAGTTTACTCGTTCCAACAGGGACCCATCAGCCCCAGCATTTT. Variable domain in full (rest from reference TRBV28 and TRBJ1-5): DVKVTQSSRYLVKRTGEKVFLECVQDMDHENMFWYRQDPGLGLRLIYFSYDVKMKEKGDIPEGYSVSREKKERFSLILESASTNQTSMYLCASSLLVPTGTHQPQHFGDGTRLSIL.

The chain couples TRBV19 to TRBJ2-3, with 8 bases fitting TRBD1. The CDR3 is made up of 15 amino acids. The ends lost 3 bases at V and 2 bases at J; junction bases unmatched: 4. In germline, CDR1 is LNHDA, CDR2 SQIVND (reference sequence). CDR3 in amino acids: CASSMTGALTDTQYF. In nucleotides, the CDR3 is TGTGCCAGTAGTATGACAGGGGCTCTCACAGATACGCAGTATTTT. Together with reference TRBV19 and TRBJ2-3, the CDR3 gives the full variable domain: DGGITQSPKYLFRKEGQNVTLSCEQNLNHDAMYWYRQDPGQGLRLIYYSQIVNDFQKGDIAEGYSVSREKKESFPLTVTSAQKNPTAFYLCASSMTGALTDTQYFGPGTRLTVL.

On this clone itself: The germline gene is not matched at one end of the junction; a read error may be the cause. The gene calls are TRBV25-1 and TRBJ1-3; D gene uncertain. CDR3 length: 12 residues. Germline V gene sequence: CDR1 MGHDK, CDR2 SYGVNS. In DNA form, the CDR3 reads TGTGCCAGCAGTGTAACTGGAGACACCATATATTTT. Its translation is CASSVTGDTIYF.